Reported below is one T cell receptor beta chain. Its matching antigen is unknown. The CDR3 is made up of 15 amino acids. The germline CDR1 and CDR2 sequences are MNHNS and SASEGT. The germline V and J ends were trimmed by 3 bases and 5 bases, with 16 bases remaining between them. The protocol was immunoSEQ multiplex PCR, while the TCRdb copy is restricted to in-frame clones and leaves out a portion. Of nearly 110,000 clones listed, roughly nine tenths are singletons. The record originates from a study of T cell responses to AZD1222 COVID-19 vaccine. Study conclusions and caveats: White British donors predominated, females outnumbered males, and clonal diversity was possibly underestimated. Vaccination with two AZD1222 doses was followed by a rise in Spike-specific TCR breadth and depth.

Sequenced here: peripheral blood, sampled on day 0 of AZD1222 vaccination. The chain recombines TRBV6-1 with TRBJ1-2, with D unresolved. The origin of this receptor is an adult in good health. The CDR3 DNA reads TGTGCCAGCAGTGACCTTGGGCGAGCGACATATGGCTACACCTTC. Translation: CASSDLGRATYGYTF.